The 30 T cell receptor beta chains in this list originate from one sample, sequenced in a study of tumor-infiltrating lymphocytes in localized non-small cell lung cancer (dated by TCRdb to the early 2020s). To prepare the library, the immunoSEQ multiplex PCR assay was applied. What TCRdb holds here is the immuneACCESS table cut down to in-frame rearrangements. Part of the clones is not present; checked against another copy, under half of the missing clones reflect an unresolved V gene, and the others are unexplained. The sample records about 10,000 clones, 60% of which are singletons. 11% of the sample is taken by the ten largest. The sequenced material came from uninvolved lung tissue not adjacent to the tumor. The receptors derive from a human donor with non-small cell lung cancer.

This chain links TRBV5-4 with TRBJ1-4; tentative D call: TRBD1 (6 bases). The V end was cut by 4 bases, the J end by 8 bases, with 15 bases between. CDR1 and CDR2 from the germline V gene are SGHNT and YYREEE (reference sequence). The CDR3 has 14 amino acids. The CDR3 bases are TGTGCCAGCAGCCCGGACAGTCATGGGGAAAAACTGTTTTTT. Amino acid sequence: CASSPDSHGEKLFF.

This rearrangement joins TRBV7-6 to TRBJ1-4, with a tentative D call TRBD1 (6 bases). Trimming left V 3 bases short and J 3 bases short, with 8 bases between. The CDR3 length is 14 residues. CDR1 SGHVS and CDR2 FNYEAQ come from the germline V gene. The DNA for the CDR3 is TGTGCCAGCAGCTTGGGGGCAGCTAATGAAAAACTGTTTTTT. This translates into CASSLGAANEKLFF.

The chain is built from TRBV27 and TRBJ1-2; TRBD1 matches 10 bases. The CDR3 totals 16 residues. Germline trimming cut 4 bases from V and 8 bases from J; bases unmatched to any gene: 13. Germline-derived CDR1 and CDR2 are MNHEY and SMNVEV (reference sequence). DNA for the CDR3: TGTGCCAGCAGTTCCTCGCTGTCCCGGGACAGGGGAGGCTACACCTTC. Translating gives CASSSSLSRDRGGYTF.

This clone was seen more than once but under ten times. The CDR3 DNA reads as TGTGCCAGCAGCTTAGGGACTGCCGGGGGGGCGAAACTGTTTTTT. Protein product: CASSLGTAGGAKLFF. The chain has TRBV11-2 and TRBJ1-4, with D possibly matching TRBD1 (6 bases). Germline V lookup: CDR1 SGHAT, CDR2 FQNNGV. The V and J ends lost 1 base and 11 bases respectively, with 17 bases between them. The CDR3 has 15 amino acids.

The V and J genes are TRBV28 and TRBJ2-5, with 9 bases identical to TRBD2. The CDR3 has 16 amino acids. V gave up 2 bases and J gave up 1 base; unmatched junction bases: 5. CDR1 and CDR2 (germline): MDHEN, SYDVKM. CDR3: CASSLLAGGPQETQYF. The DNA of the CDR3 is TGTGCCAGCAGTTTACTGGCGGGGGGGCCCCAAGAGACCCAGTACTTC.

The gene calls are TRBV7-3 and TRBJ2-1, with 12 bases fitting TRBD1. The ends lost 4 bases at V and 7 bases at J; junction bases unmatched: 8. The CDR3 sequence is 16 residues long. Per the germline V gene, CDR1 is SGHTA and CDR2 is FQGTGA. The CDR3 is CASSSTGQGARNEQFF. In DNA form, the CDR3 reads TGTGCCAGCAGCTCGACGGGACAGGGGGCTCGGAATGAGCAGTTCTTC.

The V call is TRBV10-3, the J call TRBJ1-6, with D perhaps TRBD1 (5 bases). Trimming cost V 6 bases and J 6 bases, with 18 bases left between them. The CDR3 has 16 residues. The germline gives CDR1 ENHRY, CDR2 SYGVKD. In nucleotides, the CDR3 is TGTGCCATCAGCTCCGGGGCCCCGGCGGGTAATTCACCCCTCCACTTT. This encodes CAISSGAPAGNSPLHF.

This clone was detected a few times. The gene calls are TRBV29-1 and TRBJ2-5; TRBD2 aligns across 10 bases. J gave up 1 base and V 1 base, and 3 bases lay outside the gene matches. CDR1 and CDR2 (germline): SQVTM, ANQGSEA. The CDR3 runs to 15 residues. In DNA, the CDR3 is TGCAGCGTTGAAGTAGCGGGGGGCCTCCAAGAGACCCAGTACTTC. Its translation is CSVEVAGGLQETQYF.

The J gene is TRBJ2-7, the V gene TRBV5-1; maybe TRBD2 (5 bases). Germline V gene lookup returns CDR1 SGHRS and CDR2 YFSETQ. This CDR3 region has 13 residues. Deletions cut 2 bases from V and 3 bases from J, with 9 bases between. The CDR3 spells CASSFSGNYEQYF. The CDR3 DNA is TGCGCCAGCAGCTTTTCCGGGAACTACGAGCAGTACTTC. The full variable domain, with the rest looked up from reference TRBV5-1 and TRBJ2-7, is KAGVTQTPRYLIKTRGQQVTLSCSPISGHRSVSWYQQTPGQGLQFLFEYFSETQRNKGNFPGRFSGRQFSNSRSEMNVSTLELGDSALYLCASSFSGNYEQYFGPGTRLTVT.

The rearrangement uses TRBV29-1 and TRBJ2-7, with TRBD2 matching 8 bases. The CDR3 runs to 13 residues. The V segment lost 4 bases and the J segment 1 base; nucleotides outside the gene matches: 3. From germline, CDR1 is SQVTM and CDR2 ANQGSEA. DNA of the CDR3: TGCAGCGTTGCGCTAGCGGGTTCCTACGAGCAGTACTTC. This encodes CSVALAGSYEQYF.

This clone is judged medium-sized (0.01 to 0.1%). CDR3 nucleotides: TGTGCCAGCCAGGACAGGGGGCAGATTGGCTACACCTTC. This translates into CASQDRGQIGYTF. The chain uses TRBV7-9 and TRBJ1-2, with 11 nucleotides matching TRBD1. With 8 bases clipped from V and 7 bases from J, the junction kept 6 bases outside the gene matches. This CDR3 region has 13 residues. Germline CDR1 is SEHNR and CDR2 is FQNEAQ (reference sequence).

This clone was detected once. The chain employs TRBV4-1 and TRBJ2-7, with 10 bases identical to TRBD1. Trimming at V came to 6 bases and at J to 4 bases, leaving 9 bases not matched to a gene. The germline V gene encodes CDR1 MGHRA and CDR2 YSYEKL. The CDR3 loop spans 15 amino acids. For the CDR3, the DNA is TGCGCCAGCAGTCTTCAGGAGGGACAGGGGTACGAGCAGTACTTC. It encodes CASSLQEGQGYEQYF.

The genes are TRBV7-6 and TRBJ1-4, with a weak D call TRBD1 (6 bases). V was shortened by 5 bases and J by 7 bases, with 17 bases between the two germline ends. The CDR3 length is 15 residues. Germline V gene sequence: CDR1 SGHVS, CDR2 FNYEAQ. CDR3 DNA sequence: TGTGCCAGCAGCCCAAGAGGGGGATCGGGTGAAAAACTGTTTTTT. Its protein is CASSPRGGSGEKLFF.

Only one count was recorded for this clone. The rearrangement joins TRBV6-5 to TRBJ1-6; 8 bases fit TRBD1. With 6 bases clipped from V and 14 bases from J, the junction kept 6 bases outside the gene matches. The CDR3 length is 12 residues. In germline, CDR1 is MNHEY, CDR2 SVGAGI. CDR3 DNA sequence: TGTGCCAGCAGCCCAGGGGGCGTCACCCTCCACTTT. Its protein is CASSPGGVTLHF.

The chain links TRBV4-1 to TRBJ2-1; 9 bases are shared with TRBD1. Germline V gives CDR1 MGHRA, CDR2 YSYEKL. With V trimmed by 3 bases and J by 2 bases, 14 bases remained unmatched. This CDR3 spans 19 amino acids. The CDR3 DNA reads TGCGCCAGCAGCCACAAGCAGGCTAGGACAGGGGAGACCTACAATGAGCAGTTCTTC. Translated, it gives CASSHKQARTGETYNEQFF.

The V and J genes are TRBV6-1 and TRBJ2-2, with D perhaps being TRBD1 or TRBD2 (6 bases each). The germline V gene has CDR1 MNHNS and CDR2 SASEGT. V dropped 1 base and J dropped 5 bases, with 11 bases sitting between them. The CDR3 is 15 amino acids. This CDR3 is CASSEGGGGTGELFF. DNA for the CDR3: TGTGCCAGCAGTGAAGGCGGAGGGGGAACCGGGGAGCTGTTTTTT.

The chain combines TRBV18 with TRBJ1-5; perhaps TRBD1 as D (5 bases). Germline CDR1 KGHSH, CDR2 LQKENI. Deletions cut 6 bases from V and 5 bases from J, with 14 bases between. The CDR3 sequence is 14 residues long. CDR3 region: CASSPDGTDQPQHF. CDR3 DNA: TGTGCCAGCTCCCCGGACGGGACCGATCAGCCCCAGCATTTT. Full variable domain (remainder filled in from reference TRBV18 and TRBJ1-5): NAGVMQNPRHLVRRRGQEARLRCSPMKGHSHVYWYRQLPEEGLKFMVYLQKENIIDESGMPKERFSAEFPKEGPSILRIQQVVRGDSAAYFCASSPDGTDQPQHFGDGTRLSIL.

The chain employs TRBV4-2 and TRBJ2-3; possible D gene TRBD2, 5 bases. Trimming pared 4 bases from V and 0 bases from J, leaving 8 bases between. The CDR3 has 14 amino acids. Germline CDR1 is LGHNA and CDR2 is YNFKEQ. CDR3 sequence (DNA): TGTGCCAGCAGCCTCACTAGTAGCACAGATACGCAGTATTTT. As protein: CASSLTSSTDTQYF.

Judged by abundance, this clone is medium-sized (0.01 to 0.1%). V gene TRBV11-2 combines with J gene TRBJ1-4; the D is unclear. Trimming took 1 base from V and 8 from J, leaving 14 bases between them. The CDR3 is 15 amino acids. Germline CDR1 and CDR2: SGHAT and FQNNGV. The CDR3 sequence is CASSLGGATGEKLFF. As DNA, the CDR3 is TGTGCCAGCAGCTTAGGAGGAGCCACGGGGGAAAAACTGTTTTTT.

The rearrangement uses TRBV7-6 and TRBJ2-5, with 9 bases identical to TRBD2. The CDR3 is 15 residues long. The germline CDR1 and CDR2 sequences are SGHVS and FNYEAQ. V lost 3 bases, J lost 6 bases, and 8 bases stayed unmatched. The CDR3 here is CASSLEAGGGQTQYF. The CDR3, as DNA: TGTGCCAGCAGCTTGGAAGCGGGGGGCGGGCAGACCCAGTACTTC.

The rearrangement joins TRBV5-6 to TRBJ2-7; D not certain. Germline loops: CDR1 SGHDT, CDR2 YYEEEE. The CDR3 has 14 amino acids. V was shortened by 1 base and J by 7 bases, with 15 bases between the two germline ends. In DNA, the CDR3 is TGTGCCAGCAGCTTGTCCTGGACGGTCCGGGAGCAGTACTTC. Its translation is CASSLSWTVREQYF. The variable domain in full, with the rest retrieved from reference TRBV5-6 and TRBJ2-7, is DAGVTQSPTHLIKTRGQQVTLRCSPKSGHDTVSWYQQALGQGPQFIFQYYEEEERQRGNFPDRFSGHQFPNYSSELNVNALLLGDSALYLCASSLSWTVREQYFGPGTRLTVT.

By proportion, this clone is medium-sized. In DNA form, the CDR3 reads TGTGCCAGTACTCCGACAGCCCATAATTCACCCCTCCACTTT. Residues: CASTPTAHNSPLHF. The V and J genes are TRBV19 and TRBJ1-6; possibly TRBD1 for D (5 bases). Germline CDR1 reads LNHDA; CDR2 reads SQIVND (reference sequence). The CDR3 is 14 amino acids. V lost 7 bases and J lost 5, with 12 bases in between.

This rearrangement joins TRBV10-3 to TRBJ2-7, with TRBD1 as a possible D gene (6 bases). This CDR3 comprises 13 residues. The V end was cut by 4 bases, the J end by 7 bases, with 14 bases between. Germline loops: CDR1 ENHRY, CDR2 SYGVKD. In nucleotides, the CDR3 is TGTGCCATCAGTGGGTTACAGGGCGGGGAGCAGTACTTC. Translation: CAISGLQGGEQYF.

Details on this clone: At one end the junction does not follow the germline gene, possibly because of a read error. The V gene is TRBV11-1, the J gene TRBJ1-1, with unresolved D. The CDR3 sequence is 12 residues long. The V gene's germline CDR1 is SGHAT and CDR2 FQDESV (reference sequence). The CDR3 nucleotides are TGTGCCAGCAGTCGGTTGAACACTGAGGCTTTCTTT. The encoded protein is CASSRLNTEAFF.

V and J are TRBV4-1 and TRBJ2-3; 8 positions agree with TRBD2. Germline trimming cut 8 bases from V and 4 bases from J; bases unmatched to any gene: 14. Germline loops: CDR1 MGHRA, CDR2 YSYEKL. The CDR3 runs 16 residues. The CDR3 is CASGGFAGGLADTQYF. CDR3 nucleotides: TGCGCCAGCGGGGGGTTTGCGGGGGGCCTCGCAGATACGCAGTATTTT.

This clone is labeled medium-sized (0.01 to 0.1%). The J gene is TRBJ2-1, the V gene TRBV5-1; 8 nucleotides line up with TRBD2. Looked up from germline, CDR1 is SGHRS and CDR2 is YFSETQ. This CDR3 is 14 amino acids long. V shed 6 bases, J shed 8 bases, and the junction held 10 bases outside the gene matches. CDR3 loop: CASKRSGGPDEQFF. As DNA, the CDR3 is TGCGCCAGCAAGAGGTCGGGGGGGCCTGATGAGCAGTTCTTC.

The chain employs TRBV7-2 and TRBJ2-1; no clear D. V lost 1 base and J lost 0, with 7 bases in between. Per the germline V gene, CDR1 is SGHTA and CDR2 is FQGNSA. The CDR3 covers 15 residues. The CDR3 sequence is CASSLGINSYNEQFF. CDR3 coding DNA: TGTGCCAGCAGCTTAGGGATTAACTCCTACAATGAGCAGTTCTTC.

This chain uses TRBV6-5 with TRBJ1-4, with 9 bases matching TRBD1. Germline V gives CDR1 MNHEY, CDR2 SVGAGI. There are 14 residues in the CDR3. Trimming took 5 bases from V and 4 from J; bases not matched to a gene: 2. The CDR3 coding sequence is TGTGCCAGCAGTCCGGACAGGGGTAATGAAAAACTGTTTTTT. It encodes CASSPDRGNEKLFF.

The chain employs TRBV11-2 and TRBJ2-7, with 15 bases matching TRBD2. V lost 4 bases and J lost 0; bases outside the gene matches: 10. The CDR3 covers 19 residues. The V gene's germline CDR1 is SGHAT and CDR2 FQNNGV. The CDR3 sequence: CASSSSGLAGGPSSYEQYF. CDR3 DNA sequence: TGTGCCAGCAGCTCGTCAGGACTAGCGGGGGGGCCTAGCTCCTACGAGCAGTACTTC.

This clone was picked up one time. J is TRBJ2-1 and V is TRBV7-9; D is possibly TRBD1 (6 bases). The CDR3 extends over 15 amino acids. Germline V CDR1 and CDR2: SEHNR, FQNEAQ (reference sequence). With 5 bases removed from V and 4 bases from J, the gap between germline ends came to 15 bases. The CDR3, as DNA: TGTGCCAGCAGCCAGCCCCAGGGGTTATACAATGAGCAGTTCTTC. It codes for CASSQPQGLYNEQFF.